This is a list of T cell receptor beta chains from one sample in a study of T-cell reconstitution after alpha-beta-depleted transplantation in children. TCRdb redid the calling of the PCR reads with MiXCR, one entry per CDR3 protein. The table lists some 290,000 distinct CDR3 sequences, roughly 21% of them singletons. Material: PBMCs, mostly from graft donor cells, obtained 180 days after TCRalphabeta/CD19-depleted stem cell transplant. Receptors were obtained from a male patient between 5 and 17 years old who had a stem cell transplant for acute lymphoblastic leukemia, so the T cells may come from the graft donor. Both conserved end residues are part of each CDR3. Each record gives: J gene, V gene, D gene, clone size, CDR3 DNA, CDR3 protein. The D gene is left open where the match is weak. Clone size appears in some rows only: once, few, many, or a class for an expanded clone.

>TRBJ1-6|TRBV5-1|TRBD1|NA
TGCGCCAGCGCGCGGGGGGACAGCCATTCACCCCTCCACTTT
CASARGDSHSPLHF
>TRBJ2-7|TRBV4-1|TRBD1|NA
TGCGCCAGCAGCCAAGGGGTGCTGCGGGACAGGGGATACCGGAACGAGCAGTACTTC
CASSQGVLRDRGYRNEQYF
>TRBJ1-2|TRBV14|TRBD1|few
TGTGCCAGCAGCCAAATACGGACAGGGAACTATGGCTACACCTTC
CASSQIRTGNYGYTF
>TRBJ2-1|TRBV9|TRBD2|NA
TGTGCCAGCAGCGTAGTTGGTAGCGGGAGCCATGAGCAGTTCTTC
CASSVVGSGSHEQFF
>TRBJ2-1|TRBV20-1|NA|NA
TGCAGTGCTCCGGACTACAACTACAATGAGCAGTTCTTC
CSAPDYNYNEQFF
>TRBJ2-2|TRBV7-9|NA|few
TGTGCCAGCAGCGCGGGCCAGGGATTGAACACCGGGGAGCTGTTTTTT
CASSAGQGLNTGELFF
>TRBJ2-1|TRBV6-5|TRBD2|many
TGTGCCAGCAGTTACTCAGGACTAGCGGGGAATGAGCAGTTCTTC
CASSYSGLAGNEQFF
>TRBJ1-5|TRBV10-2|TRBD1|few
TGCGCCAGCAGTGAGACGACAGGGTGGTATCAGCCCCAGCATTTT
CASSETTGWYQPQHF
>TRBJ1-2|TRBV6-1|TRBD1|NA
TGTGCCGTGATCCGGGACAGGGGTTTTTATGGCTACACCTTC
CAVIRDRGFYGYTF
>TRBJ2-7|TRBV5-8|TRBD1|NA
TGTGCCAGCAGTCGGGACAGCGCCTACGAGCAGTACTTC
CASSRDSAYEQYF
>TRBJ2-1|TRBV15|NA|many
TGTGCCACCAGAGGAGGCGCCTTTTACAATGAGCAGTTCTTC
CATRGGAFYNEQFF
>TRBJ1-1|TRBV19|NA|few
TGTGCCAGTAGTATTATATCTGGGAGGGACGAAGCTTTCTTT
CASSIISGRDEAFF
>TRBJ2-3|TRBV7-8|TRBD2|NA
TGTGCCAGCAGCTGGCTAGCGGTTAGCACAGATACGCAGTATTTT
CASSWLAVSTDTQYF
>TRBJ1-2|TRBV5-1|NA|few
TGCGCCAGCAGTCGAAGGGCGGGCTATGGCTACACCTTC
CASSRRAGYGYTF
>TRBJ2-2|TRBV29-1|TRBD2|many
TGCAGCACCCGACTAGCGGCGAACACCGGGGAGCTGTTTTTT
CSTRLAANTGELFF
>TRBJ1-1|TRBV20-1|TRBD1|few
TGCAGTGCTAGGGGGGACAGGAAGCTTGAAGCTTTCTTT
CSARGDRKLEAFF
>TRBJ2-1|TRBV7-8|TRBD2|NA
TGTGCCAGCAGCGTCCGCGGGAGTATCAAGCAGTTCTTC
CASSVRGSIKQFF
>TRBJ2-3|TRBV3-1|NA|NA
TGTGCCAGCAGCCAGAGGGGGATCGGGACAGATACGCAGTATTTT
CASSQRGIGTDTQYF
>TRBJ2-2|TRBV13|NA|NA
TGTGCCAGCAGCTTAAGGGAGACCGGGGAGCTGTTTTTT
CASSLRETGELFF
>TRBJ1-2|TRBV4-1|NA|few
TGCGCCAGCAGCCAAGAGATGGTCCCGGCAGGCTACACCTTC
CASSQEMVPAGYTF
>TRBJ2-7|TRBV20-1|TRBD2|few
TGCAGTGCGCACCGGACTAGCGGCTACGAGCAGTACTTC
CSAHRTSGYEQYF
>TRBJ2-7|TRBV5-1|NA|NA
TGCGCCAGCAGCTTACCCAGCTACTTGTCCTACGAGCAGTACTTC
CASSLPSYLSYEQYF
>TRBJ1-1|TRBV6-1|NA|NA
TGTGCCAGCAGTGAACTGGGGACGTCGGACACTGAAGCTTTCTTT
CASSELGTSDTEAFF
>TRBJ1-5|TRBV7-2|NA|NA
TGTGCCAGCAGGTCCTCGAGCTTTAGCAATCAGCCCCAGCATTTT
CASRSSSFSNQPQHF
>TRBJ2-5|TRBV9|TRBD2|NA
TGTGCCAGCAGCGCCGGACGACTAGCGGGGGGAGAGACCCAGTACTTC
CASSAGRLAGGETQYF
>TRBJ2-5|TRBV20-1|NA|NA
TGCAGTGCTATGGGAGGGGGGGAGCCGGTGTTGGAGACCCAGTACTTC
CSAMGGGEPVLETQYF
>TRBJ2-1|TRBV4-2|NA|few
TGTGCCAGCAGCCAAGATCCGGGGATAGGGGCACACAATGAGCAGTTCTTC
CASSQDPGIGAHNEQFF
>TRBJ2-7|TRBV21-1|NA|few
TGTGCCAGCAGCTTTCCGGGACAGGGCACCTACGAGCAGTACTTC
CASSFPGQGTYEQYF
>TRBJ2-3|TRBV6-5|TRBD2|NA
TGTGCCAGCAGTTTGCTCGGGGGGGGAGATACGCAGTATTTT
CASSLLGGGDTQYF
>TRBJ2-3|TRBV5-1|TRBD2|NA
TGCGCCAGCAGCTCGAGGTTTAGCGGGGGCCCCACAGATACGCAGTATTTT
CASSSRFSGGPTDTQYF
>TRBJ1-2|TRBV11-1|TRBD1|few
TGTGCCAGCAGCTCCTATGATAGACAGGGCCCCGTGAATAACTATGGCTACACCTTC
CASSSYDRQGPVNNYGYTF
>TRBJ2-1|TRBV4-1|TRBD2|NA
TGCGCCAGCAGCCAAGATTACCCTAGCGGTACTTACAATGAGCAGTTCTTC
CASSQDYPSGTYNEQFF
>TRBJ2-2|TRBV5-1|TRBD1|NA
TGCGCCAGCAGCAACTGGACAGGGTTAAGGACCGGGGAGCTGTTTTTT
CASSNWTGLRTGELFF
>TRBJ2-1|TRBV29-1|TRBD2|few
TGCAGCGTTGTGAAGCGGGAGGTTCACAATGAGCAGTTCTTC
CSVVKREVHNEQFF
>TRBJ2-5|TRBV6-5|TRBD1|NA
TGTGCCAGCAGTTACTACTGGTCGGACAGGGGAGAGGAGACCCAGTACTTC
CASSYYWSDRGEETQYF
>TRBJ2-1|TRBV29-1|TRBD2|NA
TGCAGCGTGGGGCTAGCGGGTCCCTACAATGAGCAGTTCTTC
CSVGLAGPYNEQFF
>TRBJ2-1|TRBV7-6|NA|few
TGTGCCAGCAGCTCTTGGGGAAATGAGCAGTTCTTC
CASSSWGNEQFF
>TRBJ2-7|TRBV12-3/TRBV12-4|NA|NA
TGTGCCAGCAGTTCGGCCACCTACGAGCAGTACTTC
CASSSATYEQYF
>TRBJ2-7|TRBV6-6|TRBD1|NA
TGTGCCAGCAGCCGAAGACGACCTAGGGGACAGGGGGGCTACGAGCAGTACTTC
CASSRRRPRGQGGYEQYF
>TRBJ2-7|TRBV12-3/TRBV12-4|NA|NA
TGTGCCAGCAGTTTTGCTCAGGGGTCCGCCTACGAGCAGTACTTC
CASSFAQGSAYEQYF
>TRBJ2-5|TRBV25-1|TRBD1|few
TGTGCCAGCAGTGAAGCGGGGACAGGGAGAGGGACCCAGTACTTC
CASSEAGTGRGTQYF
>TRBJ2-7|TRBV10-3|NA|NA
TGTGCCATCAAAGACCGCTCGGCCGAGCAGTACTTC
CAIKDRSAEQYF
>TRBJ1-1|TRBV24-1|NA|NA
TGTGCCACCAGTGCAGGTCTGAACACTGAAGCTTTCTTT
CATSAGLNTEAFF
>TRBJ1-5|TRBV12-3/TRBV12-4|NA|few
TGTGCCAGCAACAGGGCAGATCTTAGCAATCAGCCCCAGCATTTT
CASNRADLSNQPQHF
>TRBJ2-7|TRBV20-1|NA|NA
TGCAGTGCTAGAGATCAAGTCCCGGGGCTGGCGTCATACGAGCAGTACTTC
CSARDQVPGLASYEQYF
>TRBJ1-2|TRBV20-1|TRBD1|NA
TGCAGTGCTCCCCTATTGACAGGGCCGAAAGGCTACACCTTC
CSAPLLTGPKGYTF
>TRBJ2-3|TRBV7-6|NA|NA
TGTGCCAGCAGCTTACTGGACTATGGGGGGACAGATACGCAGTATTTT
CASSLLDYGGTDTQYF
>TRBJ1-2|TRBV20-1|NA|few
TGCAGTGCTAACAGGGCTGGCTATGGCTACACCTTC
CSANRAGYGYTF
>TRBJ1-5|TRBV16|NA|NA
TGTGCCAGCAGCCGCGATTTGGGGAGTCGGAATCAGCCCCAGCATTTT
CASSRDLGSRNQPQHF
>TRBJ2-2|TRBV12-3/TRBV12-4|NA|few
TGTGCCAGCAGCCACCGGGGGGAGCTGTTTTTT
CASSHRGELFF
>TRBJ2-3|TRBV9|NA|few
TGTGCCAGCAGCGCCCCAGACTACCATTGGACAGATACGCAGTATTTT
CASSAPDYHWTDTQYF
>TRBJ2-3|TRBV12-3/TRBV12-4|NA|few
TGTGCCAGCAGTTTAAAGGGCGGGGATACGCAGTATTTT
CASSLKGGDTQYF
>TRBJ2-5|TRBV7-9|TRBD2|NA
TGTGCCAGCAGCTTACTAGCGGGAACCATGTGGGGAGAGACCCAGTACTTC
CASSLLAGTMWGETQYF
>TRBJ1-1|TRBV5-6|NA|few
TGTGCCAGCACCCGAAAGGTTAACACTGAAGCTTTCTTT
CASTRKVNTEAFF
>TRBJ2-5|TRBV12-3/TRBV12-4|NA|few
TGTGCCAGCAGTTTAACGACAAGAGAACAAGACTTC
CASSLTTREQDF
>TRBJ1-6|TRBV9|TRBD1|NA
TGTGCCAGCAGCAAGGGGCTCCGGGACAGGGGGCGCAACCGGGCTTCACCCCTCCACTTT
CASSKGLRDRGRNRASPLHF
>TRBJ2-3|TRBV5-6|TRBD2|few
TGTGCCAGCAGCTTGCCGCGGGAGTCAGATACGCAGTATTTT
CASSLPRESDTQYF
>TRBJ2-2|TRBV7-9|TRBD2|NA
TGTGCCAGCAGCGCGTACCTAGCGGGAGTAAACACCGGGGAGCTGTTTTTT
CASSAYLAGVNTGELFF
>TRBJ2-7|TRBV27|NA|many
TGTGCCAGCAGTTCCCGGGGGTACGAGCAGTACTTC
CASSSRGYEQYF